Described below is a single T cell receptor (beta chain) sequence and its context. There is no known antigen for this receptor. There are no base qualities to consult, and no much larger clone falls within one base. Receptor libraries were prepared by the immunoSEQ multiplex PCR assay. The paper's processing steps were these. A statistical classification framework was developed to diagnose cytomegalovirus status using the catalog of TCR beta chain sequences. TCRdb carries this immuneACCESS record with in-frame sequences only. Its versions omit some clonotypes, under half of them owing to an unresolved V gene in the studies checked, with the rest unexplained. V and J calls and clone size come straight from that table; D and trimming were deduced from the DNA. This sample lists around 130,000 clones; more than 75% were detected once. Together, the top ten hold roughly 2% of the sample. Donors formed part of the validation cohort, which comprised approximately 130 subjects and was distinct from the first cohort of 550 to 850 subjects.

This entry comes from a study of cytomegalovirus exposure and HLA in healthy donors (dated by TCRdb to between 2016 and 2019). Regarding the complete study: A later analysis indicated that the 130 or so validation repertoires were generated on the platform also employed for the approximately 700 repertoires of the first cohort. The study aimed to test whether signatures of past pathogen exposure could be identified by cataloging public T cell receptors. A separate validation cohort of 100 to 150 different subjects was used in addition to the roughly 620-subject first cohort. The study combined high-throughput TCR immunosequencing, statistical association of individual TCRs with disease status, and machine learning to predict cytomegalovirus infection status. Overall study results and their limits: In both the original and validation cohorts, the classifier was reported to diagnose cytomegalovirus status with high specificity and sensitivity. Of the cluster scores, about 94% were above 0 in a later analysis, which found that TCRs clustered in the first cohort also tended to co-occur in the 90 to 150 validation repertoires. Across donors, most TCR sequences were observed very rarely, whereas some public TCRs were present in many individuals. According to the authors, the approach could potentially be generalized to other disease states and immunological phenotypes. Three of the identified cytomegalovirus-associated TCR beta chains were confirmed in vitro to be specific for cytomegalovirus antigens. The study gave a list of some 150 TCR beta chains associated with cytomegalovirus. A later analysis had no HLA typing for the validation cohort, so co-occurrence there was scored across all 130 or so repertoires.

The receptor comes from a woman aged 30 to 39 in good health and CMV-seronegative. The sample consisted of PBMCs.

The nucleotides read TGTGCCAGCAGCTTAGGACGGGGAGCGGGGGGGCGAGATACGCAGTATTTT. Its product reads: CASSLGRGAGGRDTQYF. Here the chain combines TRBV7-6 and TRBJ2-3, with TRBD2 identical over 10 junction bases. Sequences SGHVS (CDR1) and FNYEAQ (CDR2) are obtained from the germline V gene. From cysteine to phenylalanine, the CDR3 is 17 amino acids long. CDR3 DNA is the only sequence kept; it has 51 bases, read in frame from the first base. Trimming takes 1 base off V and 5 bases off J; junction bases not matched to a gene: 9.